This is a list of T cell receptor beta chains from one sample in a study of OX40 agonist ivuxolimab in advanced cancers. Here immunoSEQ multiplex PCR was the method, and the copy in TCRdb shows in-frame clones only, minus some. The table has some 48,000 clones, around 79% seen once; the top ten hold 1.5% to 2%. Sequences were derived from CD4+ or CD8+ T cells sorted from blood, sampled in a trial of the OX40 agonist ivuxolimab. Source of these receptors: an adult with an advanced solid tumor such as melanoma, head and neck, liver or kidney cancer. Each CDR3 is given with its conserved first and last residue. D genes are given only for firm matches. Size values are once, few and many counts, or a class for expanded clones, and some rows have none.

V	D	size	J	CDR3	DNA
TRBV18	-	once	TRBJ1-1	CASSPQSLSMNTEAFF	TGTGCCAGCTCACCACAAAGCCTCTCAATGAACACTGAAGCTTTCTTT
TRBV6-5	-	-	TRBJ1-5	CASRSTGIGNQPQHF	TGTGCCAGCAGGTCGACGGGGATCGGGAATCAGCCCCAGCATTTT
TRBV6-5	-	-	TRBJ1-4	CASKSRGTTNEKLFF	TGTGCCAGCAAATCCAGGGGTACAACTAATGAAAAACTGTTTTTT
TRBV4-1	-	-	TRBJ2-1	CASSHSPDSSSYNEQFF	TGCGCCAGCAGCCATTCCCCGGACAGTAGCTCCTACAATGAGCAGTTCTTC
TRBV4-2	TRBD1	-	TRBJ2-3	CASSPRSDRGGIDTQYF	TGTGCCAGCAGCCCTCGGTCCGACAGGGGGGGAATAGATACGCAGTATTTT
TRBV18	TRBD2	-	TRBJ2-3	CASSRGAGATSTDTQYF	TGTGCCAGCTCACGAGGAGCGGGGGCCACTAGCACAGATACGCAGTATTTT
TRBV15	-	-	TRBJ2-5	CATSLARSLRKETQYF	TGTGCCACCAGCTTGGCCAGAAGCTTAAGGAAAGAGACCCAGTACTTC
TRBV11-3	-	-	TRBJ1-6	CASSLGGSPLHF	TGTGCCAGCAGCTTAGGTGGGTCACCCCTCCACTTT
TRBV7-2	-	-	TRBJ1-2	CASSQGGGNYGYTF	TGTGCCAGCAGCCAAGGGGGGGGCAACTATGGCTACACCTTC
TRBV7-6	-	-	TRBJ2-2	CASREGSTGELFF	TGTGCCAGCAGGGAGGGTAGCACCGGGGAGCTGTTTTTT
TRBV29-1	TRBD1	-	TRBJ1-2	CSVDRGGGYTF	TGCAGCGTGGACAGGGGAGGCGGCTACACCTTC
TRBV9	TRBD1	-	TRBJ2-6	CASSPTGTGSGANVLTF	TGTGCCAGCAGCCCAACCGGGACAGGTTCTGGGGCCAACGTCCTGACTTTC
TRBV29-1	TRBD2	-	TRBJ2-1	CSVSGSTEQFF	TGCAGCGTTAGCGGGAGTACGGAGCAGTTCTTC
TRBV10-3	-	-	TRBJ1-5	CAISEGGSNQPQHF	TGTGCCATCAGTGAGGGGGGAAGCAATCAGCCCCAGCATTTT
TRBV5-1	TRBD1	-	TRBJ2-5	CASSLRGQQKQETQYF	TGCGCCAGCAGCTTGAGGGGACAGCAGAAACAAGAGACCCAGTACTTC
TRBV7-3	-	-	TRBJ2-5	CASSPHFRLRDAGTQYF	TGTGCCAGCAGCCCCCATTTTAGGTTGCGGGATGCGGGGACCCAGTACTTC
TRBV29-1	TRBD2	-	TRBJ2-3	CSVRSGLVYF	TGCAGCGTTCGCTCGGGACTAGTGTATTTT
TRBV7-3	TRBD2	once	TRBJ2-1	CASSPAGGGISYNEQFF	TGTGCCAGCAGCCCGGCGGGAGGGGGGATCTCCTACAATGAGCAGTTCTTC
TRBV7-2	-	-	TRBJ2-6	CASAPGAGANVLTF	TGTGCCAGCGCTCCGGGGGCTGGGGCCAACGTCCTGACTTTC
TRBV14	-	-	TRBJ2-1	CASSQDRVIGNEQFF	TGTGCCAGCAGCCAAGATCGAGTAATAGGCAATGAGCAGTTCTTC
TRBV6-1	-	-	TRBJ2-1	CASSEEDRGIGQGSHNEQFF	TGTGCCAGCAGTGAAGAGGATAGGGGAATCGGGCAAGGCAGTCACAATGAGCAGTTCTTC
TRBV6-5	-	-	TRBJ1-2	CASRKSGTEYGYTF	TGTGCCAGCAGAAAATCCGGGACGGAATATGGCTACACCTTC
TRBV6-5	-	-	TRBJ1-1	CASSPGFPNTEAFF	TGTGCCAGCAGTCCAGGGTTCCCGAACACTGAAGCTTTCTTT
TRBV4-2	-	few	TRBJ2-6	CASSLGNSGANVLTF	TGTGCCAGCAGCCTGGGGAACTCTGGGGCCAACGTCCTGACTTTC
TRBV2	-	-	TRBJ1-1	CASSLSRTGNTEAFF	TGTGCCAGCAGTCTCTCAAGGACGGGGAACACTGAAGCTTTCTTT
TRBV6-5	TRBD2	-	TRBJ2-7	CASRPGTSGVYEQYF	TGTGCCAGCAGACCCGGGACTAGCGGGGTCTACGAGCAGTACTTC
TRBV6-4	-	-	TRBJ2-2	CASPGRQGNTGELFF	TGTGCCAGCCCCGGTCGTCAGGGGAACACCGGGGAGCTGTTTTTT
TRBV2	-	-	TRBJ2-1	CASSGDLDYNEQFF	TGTGCCAGCAGTGGGGACCTCGACTACAATGAGCAGTTCTTC
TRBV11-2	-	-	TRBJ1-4	CASSLRPNEKLFF	TGTGCCAGCAGCCTCCGGCCGAATGAAAAACTGTTTTTT
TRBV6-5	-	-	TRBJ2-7	CASSYSRSGAYEQYF	TGTGCCAGCAGTTACTCCCGGTCCGGGGCCTACGAGCAGTACTTC
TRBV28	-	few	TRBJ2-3	CASSLGSLGLTDTQYF	TGTGCCAGCAGTTTGGGTAGCCTTGGGTTGACAGATACGCAGTATTTT
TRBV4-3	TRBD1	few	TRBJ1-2	CASSQDTGGGGYTF	TGCGCCAGCAGCCAAGATACAGGGGGCGGGGGCTACACCTTC
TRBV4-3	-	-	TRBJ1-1	CASSQETGRMEAEAFF	TGCGCCAGCAGCCAAGAAACAGGTCGGATGGAGGCTGAAGCTTTCTTT
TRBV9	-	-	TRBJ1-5	CASSAHQGNQPQHF	TGTGCCAGCAGCGCCCACCAAGGGAATCAGCCCCAGCATTTT
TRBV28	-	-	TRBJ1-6	CASSLSGPNSPLHF	TGTGCCAGCAGTTTATCAGGTCCTAATTCACCCCTCCACTTT
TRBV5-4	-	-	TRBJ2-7	CASSPPGTPDSQQYF	TGTGCCAGCAGCCCCCCGGGGACACCCGACTCCCAGCAGTACTTC
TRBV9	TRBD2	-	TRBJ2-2	CASSYGLAGVSGELFF	TGTGCCAGCAGCTACGGACTAGCGGGAGTATCTGGGGAGCTGTTTTTT
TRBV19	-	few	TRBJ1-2	CATRLTGSHGYTF	TGTGCCACCAGACTAACAGGGAGCCATGGCTACACCTTC
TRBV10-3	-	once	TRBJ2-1	CAINPSGGGPGTQFF	TGTGCCATCAACCCGTCGGGGGGAGGGCCTGGGACACAGTTCTTC
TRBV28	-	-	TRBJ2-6	CASSLTYTGTNVLTF	TGTGCCAGCAGTTTAACCTATACAGGGACCAACGTCCTGACTTTC
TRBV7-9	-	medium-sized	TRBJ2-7	CASSLVEGYEQYF	TGTGCCAGCAGCTTAGTCGAAGGGTACGAGCAGTACTTC
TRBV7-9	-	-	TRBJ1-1	CASSLADSDTEAFF	TGTGCCAGCAGCTTAGCGGACAGTGACACTGAAGCTTTCTTT
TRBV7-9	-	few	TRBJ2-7	CASSPAVVDEQYF	TGTGCCAGCAGCCCGGCTGTGGTGGACGAGCAGTACTTC
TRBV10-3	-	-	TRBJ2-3	CAISFRADTQYF	TGTGCCATCAGTTTCCGGGCAGATACGCAGTATTTT
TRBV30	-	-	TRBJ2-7	CAWSRPGIGYEQYF	TGTGCCTGGAGTAGGCCAGGGATAGGCTACGAGCAGTACTTC
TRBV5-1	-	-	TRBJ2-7	CASTPTGGNYEQYF	TGCGCCAGCACCCCAACTGGGGGGAACTACGAGCAGTACTTC
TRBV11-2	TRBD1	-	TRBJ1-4	CASSYRDRGLPYEKLFF	TGTGCCAGCAGCTACCGGGACAGGGGGCTCCCCTATGAAAAACTGTTTTTT
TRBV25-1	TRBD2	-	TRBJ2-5	CASSVGLEGETQYF	TGTGCCAGCAGTGTGGGACTAGAGGGGGAGACCCAGTACTTC
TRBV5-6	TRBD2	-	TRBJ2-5	CASSLGVGEGGETQYF	TGTGCCAGCAGCTTGGGGGTCGGGGAGGGTGGAGAGACCCAGTACTTC
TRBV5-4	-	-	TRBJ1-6	CASSYGVSLNSPLHF	TGTGCCAGCAGCTATGGTGTAAGCCTCAATTCACCCCTCCACTTT
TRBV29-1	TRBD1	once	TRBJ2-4	CSVKTGLPLLAKNIQYF	TGCAGCGTGAAGACAGGGCTACCTCTTTTAGCCAAAAACATTCAGTACTTC
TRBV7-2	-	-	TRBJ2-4	CASSARSGKNIQYF	TGTGCCAGCAGCGCCCGGAGCGGAAAAAACATTCAGTACTTC
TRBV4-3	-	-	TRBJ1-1	CASSQQGSGEAFF	TGCGCCAGCAGCCAACAGGGTAGTGGTGAGGCTTTCTTT
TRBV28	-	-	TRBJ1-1	CASSLPGAQWTEAFF	TGTGCCAGCAGTTTACCGGGGGCGCAGTGGACTGAAGCTTTCTTT
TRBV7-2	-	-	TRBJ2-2	CASSSLSTGELFF	TGTGCCAGCAGCTCATTGAGCACCGGGGAGCTGTTTTTT
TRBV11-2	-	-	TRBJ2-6	CASSERAGANVLTF	TGTGCCAGCAGCGAGAGGGCTGGGGCCAACGTCCTGACTTTC
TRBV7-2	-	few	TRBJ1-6	CASSLIRPSESPLHF	TGTGCCAGCAGCCTAATTCGGCCGTCGGAATCACCCCTCCACTTT
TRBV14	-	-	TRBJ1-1	CASSPRLGEGAFF	TGTGCCAGCAGCCCCCGCCTAGGGGAGGGCGCTTTCTTT